This TCR beta chain emerged from a study of blood T cell repertoires in COVID-19. At the level of the study: PBMCs, B-cell-depleted T cells, or T cells provided the cDNA or gDNA that made up the material.

Only in-frame clones appear in the TCRdb table, and some are missing; sequencing was by immunoSEQ multiplex PCR. Seen here are about 130,000 clones, roughly four fifths observed once, and the top ten hold over 9%. Grouping used clinical history reported by participants in a survey and questionnaire. This TCR derives from a man in his forties or fifties who had recovered from COVID-19. Sequenced material: PBMCs or T cells enriched from blood (not recorded which).

The CDR3 reads CATSGLHGTAYNEQFF. CDR3 nucleotide sequence: TGTGCCACCAGTGGACTTCACGGGACAGCTTACAATGAGCAGTTCTTC. The chain recombines TRBV24-1 with TRBJ2-1, with 7 bases identical to TRBD1. V shed 5 bases, J shed 4 bases, and the junction held 10 bases outside the gene matches. The CDR3 extends over 16 amino acids. Per germline, CDR1 KGHDR and CDR2 SFDVKD.